These 18 T cell receptor beta chains came from one sample sequenced in a study of breast tumors, draining lymph nodes, adjacent tissues. Breast cancer patients provided tissue from their axillary draining lymph nodes. A single record per CDR3 protein comes from TCRdb applying MiXCR to the multiplex PCR reads. The sample contains over 250,000 distinct CDR3 sequences, over 25% of which appear only once. The sample taken for sequencing was axillary lymph node tissue. Receptors originate from a female donor with breast cancer. Some clones in this sample may be carry-over from other donors' samples.

Points on this clonotype: An end of the junction differs from the germline gene, which may be a read error. The V call is TRBV6-5, the J call TRBJ2-7; D gene unclear. The CDR3 runs to 14 residues. The germline V gene encodes CDR1 MNHEY and CDR2 SVGAGI. CDR3 DNA: TGTGCCAGCAGGCTAGGGCGCCTCCCCTACCAGCAGTACTTC. Amino acid sequence: CASRLGRLPYQQYF.

This clonotype has a handful of counts. Given a much more abundant clone one base away, this may be a read error. The genes are TRBV20-1 and TRBJ2-1; a weak D match, TRBD2 (5 bases). The CDR3 length is 11 residues. Germline CDR1 is DFQATT and CDR2 is SNEGSKA (reference sequence). The CDR3 is CSASGINEQSF. The CDR3 region has the DNA TGCAGTGCTTCGGGGATCAATGAGCAGTCCTTC.

This chain uses TRBV7-9 with TRBJ2-7; 11 nucleotides line up with TRBD2. CDR1 is SEHNR, CDR2 FQNEAQ, per germline (reference sequence). There are 14 residues in the CDR3. Trimming took 7 bases from V and 5 from J; bases not matched to a gene: 7. The CDR3 DNA reads as TGTGCCAGCAAGCGACTAGCGGGATTGGACGAGCAGTACTTC. The encoded protein is CASKRLAGLDEQYF.

As to this clonotype: Given a much more abundant clone one base away, this may be a read error. The chain couples TRBV11-2 to TRBJ2-5, with D possibly TRBD1 on 6 matching bases. Germline CDR1 and CDR2: SGHAT and FQNNGV. The CDR3 loop spans 15 amino acids. With 5 bases removed from V and 9 bases from J, the gap between germline ends came to 22 bases. The CDR3 is CASSPGQGAAAAQYF. The DNA of the CDR3 is TGTGCCAGCAGCCCGGGACAAGGCGCTGCTGCGGCCCAGTACTTC.

This clonotype was seen many times. The V gene is TRBV11-2, the J gene TRBJ2-7, with D unclear. The CDR3 totals 13 residues. Germline V gives CDR1 SGHAT, CDR2 FQNNGV. Trimming cost V 8 bases and J 5 bases, with 16 bases left between them. The DNA of the CDR3 is TGTGCCAGCTCTTACCCATTGGCGGACGAGCAGTACTTC. It translates to CASSYPLADEQYF.

The V gene is TRBV20-1, the J gene TRBJ2-3; 9 nucleotides line up with TRBD2. The CDR3 spans 13 residues. Germline V CDR1 and CDR2: DFQATT, SNEGSKA (reference sequence). J was trimmed by 11 bases and V by 6 bases; bases with no gene match: 12. CDR3 sequence reads: CSAVRAGGDEQYF. DNA for the CDR3: TGCAGTGCGGTTAGGGCGGGGGGGGATGAGCAGTATTTT.

This clonotype occurred a few times. This sequence may be a read error, since a much larger clone differs from it by one base. The rearrangement uses TRBV9 and TRBJ2-1; 7 nucleotides line up with TRBD2. CDR1 SGDLS and CDR2 YYNGEE come from the germline V gene. This CDR3 contains 15 residues. This CDR3 is CASSVRRESYNEPFF. CDR3 nucleotides: TGTGCCAGCAGCGTAAGGCGGGAGTCGTACAATGAGCCGTTCTTC.

The chain uses TRBV25-1 and TRBJ2-3; D gene uncertain. Trimming removed 2 bases from V and 2 bases from J, with 14 bases in between. Per the germline V gene, CDR1 is MGHDK and CDR2 is SYGVNS. The CDR3 runs to 16 residues. The CDR3 DNA sequence: TGTGCCAGCAGTGAACCCGAGAAGGGCCACACAGATACGCAGTATTTT. Protein: CASSEPEKGHTDTQYF.

This clonotype has a count of ten or more. This chain links TRBV15 with TRBJ2-7; no clear D gene. The ends were cut back, 4 bases at V and 6 bases at J, with 16 bases in the middle. The length of the CDR3 is 14 residues. The germline CDR1 and CDR2 sequences are LNHNV and YYDKDF (reference sequence). The CDR3 is CATSIDPPVGEQYF. The CDR3 bases are TGTGCCACCAGCATAGACCCCCCGGTTGGCGAGCAGTACTTC.

On this clonotype: A read error is possible here, since a much larger clone lies one base away. The rearrangement joins TRBV9 to TRBJ1-6; D is uncertain. This CDR3 comprises 13 residues. CDR1 SGDLS and CDR2 YYNGEE come from the germline V gene. The CDR3 region is CASSVEADSPPHF. The CDR3 bases are TGTGCCAGCAGCGTAGAGGCAGATTCACCCCCCCACTTT.

DNA of the CDR3: TGTGCCAGCAGCTCCAGCCGACTCGAAGCTTTCTTT. This encodes CASSSSRLEAFF. The gene calls are TRBV13 and TRBJ1-1; no clear D. The CDR3 spans 12 residues. V shed 4 bases and J shed 8 bases, with 11 bases lying between them. Germline V gene sequence: CDR1 PRHDT, CDR2 FYEKMQ (reference sequence).

The J gene is TRBJ2-1, the V gene TRBV5-8; 15 bases line up with TRBD2. Trimming cost V 4 bases and J 4 bases; bases outside gene matches: 3. CDR1 is SGHTS, CDR2 YDEGEE, per germline. This CDR3 spans 16 amino acids. CDR3 DNA: TGTGCCAGCAGCCTAGGGACTAGCGGGAGGTACAATGAGCAGTTCTTC. Translation gives CASSLGTSGRYNEQFF.

This clonotype was detected only once. A much more abundant neighbour one base away suggests this may be a read error. The J gene is TRBJ2-7, the V gene TRBV11-2; 9 positions agree with TRBD1. Germline loops: CDR1 SGHAT, CDR2 FQNNGV. V lost 4 bases and J lost 5; bases outside the gene matches: 15. This CDR3 spans 17 amino acids. The CDR3 DNA reads TGTGCCAGCAGCTCGGTAGGGCCGGGACAGGGTCGCCACGAGCAGTACTTC. The encoded protein is CASSSVGPGQGRHEQYF. Full variable domain (missing parts from reference TRBV11-2 and TRBJ2-7): EAGVAQSPRYKIIEKRQSVAFWCNPISGHATLYWYQQILGQGPKLLIQFQNNGVVDDSQLPKDRFSAERLKGVDSTLKIQPAKLEDSAVYLCASSSVGPGQGRHEQYFGPGTRLTVT.

This clonotype was observed many times. The chain uses TRBV12-3 or TRBV12-4 and TRBJ1-5; TRBD1 might be the D (6 bases). V gave up 3 bases and J gave up 1 base, with 7 bases separating them. This CDR3 spans 14 amino acids. The CDR3 DNA follows: TGTGCCAGCAGTTTGGGGGCGAGCAATCAGCCCCAGCATTTT. Translating gives CASSLGASNQPQHF.

In its sample, this clonotype was seen many times. The J gene is TRBJ2-1, the V gene TRBV20-1, with TRBD1 matching over 8 bases. Germline trimming cut 6 bases from V and 15 bases from J; bases unmatched to any gene: 16. The CDR3 contains 13 residues. The germline V gene has CDR1 DFQATT and CDR2 SNEGSKA (reference sequence). CDR3 loop: CSALYSIDRGAFF. As DNA, the CDR3 is TGCAGTGCCCTATACTCTATAGACAGGGGAGCGTTCTTC.

Worth noting for this clonotype: A much larger clone sits a single nucleotide away, making a read error possible. This chain uses TRBV6-5 with TRBJ2-2; possibly TRBD2 for D (5 bases). CDR1 and CDR2 from the germline V gene are MNHEY and SVGAGI. The CDR3 covers 13 residues. The CDR3 DNA follows: TGTGCCAGCAGACCTGACACCACCGGGGAGCCGTTTTTT. Protein product: CASRPDTTGEPFF.

Ten or more counts support this clonotype. CDR3 loop: CASSLGHGRHQPQHF. CDR3 nucleotide sequence: TGTGCCAGCAGCTTGGGTCACGGCCGGCATCAGCCCCAGCATTTT. This chain joins TRBV5-6 and TRBJ1-5; D is ambiguous. This CDR3 region has 15 residues. Germline V gene data show CDR1 as SGHDT and CDR2 as YYEEEE. Trimming took off 0 bases at V and 5 bases at J, with 12 bases between the two ends.

This clonotype has ten or more counts. DNA for the CDR3: TGTGCCAGCAGCCAAGGGGGTTTGACCTATAATTCACCCCTCCACTTT. This translates into CASSQGGLTYNSPLHF. This rearrangement joins TRBV3-1 to TRBJ1-6; D remains ambiguous. There are 16 residues in the CDR3. Germline V gene data show CDR1 as LGHDT and CDR2 as YNNKEL (reference sequence). Trimming cost V 1 base and J 2 bases, with 9 bases left between them.